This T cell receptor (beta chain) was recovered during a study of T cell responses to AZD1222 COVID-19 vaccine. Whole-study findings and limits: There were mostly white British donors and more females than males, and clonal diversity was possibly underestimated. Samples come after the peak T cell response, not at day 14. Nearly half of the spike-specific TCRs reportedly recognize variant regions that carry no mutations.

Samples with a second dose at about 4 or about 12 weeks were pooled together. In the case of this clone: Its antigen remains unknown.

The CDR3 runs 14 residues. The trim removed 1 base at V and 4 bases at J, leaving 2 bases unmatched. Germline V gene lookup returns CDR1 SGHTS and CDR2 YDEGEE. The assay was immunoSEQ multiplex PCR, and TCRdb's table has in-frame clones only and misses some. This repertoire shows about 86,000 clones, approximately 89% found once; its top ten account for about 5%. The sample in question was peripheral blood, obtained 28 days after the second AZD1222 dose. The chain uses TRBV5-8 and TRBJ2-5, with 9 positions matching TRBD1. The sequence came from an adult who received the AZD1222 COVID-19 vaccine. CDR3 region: CASSLRTGVETQYF. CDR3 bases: TGTGCCAGCAGCTTGCGGACAGGGGTAGAGACCCAGTACTTC.